Listed below are T cell receptor beta chains from one sample, sequenced in a study of identical twins. TCRdb passed the 5' RACE reads through MiXCR, listing each CDR3 protein once. The table shows around 370,000 distinct CDR3 sequences, with approximately 8.8% occurring only once. Sequencing used naive T cells sorted from blood. These receptors were collected from a woman in her forties or fifties in good health. CDR3s include the opening cysteine and the closing phenylalanine or tryptophan. D genes are given only for firm matches. Size is omitted from some rows. Given values are once, few, many or a class for expanded clones.

cdr3_length	v_call	j_call	clone_size	d_call	cdr3_nt	cdr3_aa
17	TRBV11-2	TRBJ2-1	few	TRBD2	TGTGCCAGCAGTTCGGGACTAGCGGGAGTGTTCGGGGATGAGCAGTTCTTC	CASSSGLAGVFGDEQFF
12	TRBV28	TRBJ2-5	NA	NA	TGTGCCAGCAGTGTGGGGGCCGAGACCCAGTACTTC	CASSVGAETQYF
13	TRBV29-1	TRBJ2-1	many	TRBD1	TGCAGCGTGCTTGACAGGGGGCTGAGTGAGCAGTTCTTC	CSVLDRGLSEQFF
15	TRBV20-1	TRBJ2-1	many	NA	TGCAGTGCTTCAACAGGAGCCCTCTCCTACAATGAGCAGTTCTTC	CSASTGALSYNEQFF
15	TRBV20-1	TRBJ2-3	few	TRBD2	TGCAGTGCTATCAGACTAGCGGGAAGCACAGATACGCAGTATTTT	CSAIRLAGSTDTQYF
14	TRBV5-5	TRBJ1-5	NA	NA	TGTGCCAGCAGCTTGGGGGGGCCCCGACAGCCCCAGCATTTT	CASSLGGPRQPQHF
15	TRBV10-3	TRBJ2-1	few	NA	TGTGCCATCAGTGCGGGTAGCGGAGCCCTCAATGAGCAGTTCTTC	CAISAGSGALNEQFF
14	TRBV12-3/TRBV12-4	TRBJ1-4	few	NA	TGTGCCAGCAGCCCGGGGGGGATATGGGAAAAACTGTTTTTT	CASSPGGIWEKLFF
16	TRBV12-3/TRBV12-4	TRBJ1-3	few	NA	TGTGCCAGCAGTTTATTGGGGGTGAGCTCTGGAAACACCATATATTTT	CASSLLGVSSGNTIYF
14	TRBV12-3/TRBV12-4	TRBJ2-7	few	NA	TGTGCCAGCAGTTTATTGGACTCAACCTACGAGCAGTACTTC	CASSLLDSTYEQYF
18	TRBV11-1	TRBJ2-1	NA	TRBD2	TGTGCCAGCAGCTTACTAGCGGGAGGGCCAAGCTCCTACAATGAGCAGTTCTTC	CASSLLAGGPSSYNEQFF
14	TRBV20-1	TRBJ2-1	NA	TRBD1	TGCAGTGCTAGTAACAGGGGGCGATACAATGAGCAGTTCTTC	CSASNRGRYNEQFF
13	TRBV14	TRBJ2-1	many	TRBD2	TGTGCCAGCAGCCAACAACTAGCGGAAGAGCAGTTCTTC	CASSQQLAEEQFF
14	TRBV28	TRBJ2-3	NA	NA	TGTGCCATCAACAGGGAGGGGGGCACAGATACGCAGTATTTT	CAINREGGTDTQYF
13	TRBV27	TRBJ2-6	NA	TRBD2	TGTGCCACGACAGCGGGGGGGGCCAACGTCCTGACTTTC	CATTAGGANVLTF
12	TRBV29-1	TRBJ1-4	many	NA	TGCAGCGTTGTCGAGGGGAATGAAAAACTGTTTTTT	CSVVEGNEKLFF
15	TRBV4-1	TRBJ2-5	NA	NA	TGCGCCAGCAGCCAAGGACTAGGGTCCCAAGAGACCCAGTACTTC	CASSQGLGSQETQYF
16	TRBV27	TRBJ2-2	many	TRBD2	TGTGCCAGCAATCCTAGCGGGATGTCGAACACCGGGGAGCTGTTTTTT	CASNPSGMSNTGELFF
11	TRBV24-1	TRBJ2-7	few	NA	TGTGCCACCAGTGATTTGCTTGAGCAGTACTTC	CATSDLLEQYF
15	TRBV6-6	TRBJ2-5	few	NA	TGTGCCAGCAGTTCCCCTCGGAAGCCACTTGAGACCCAGTACTTC	CASSSPRKPLETQYF
12	TRBV19	TRBJ1-1	NA	NA	TGTGCCAGTAGTATGGGACGGATTGACGCTTTCTTT	CASSMGRIDAFF
12	TRBV29-1	TRBJ2-7	NA	NA	TGCAGCGTCCGAGAGGGATCCTACGAGCAGTACTTC	CSVREGSYEQYF
16	TRBV10-1	TRBJ2-1	many	NA	TGCGCCAGCAGTGAAATTGCCCGGAACCAGGTCAATGAGCAGTTCTTC	CASSEIARNQVNEQFF
15	TRBV6-5	TRBJ1-1	NA	TRBD1	TGTGCCAGCACCTACGGACAGGGGATGAACACTGAAGCTTTCTTT	CASTYGQGMNTEAFF
16	TRBV14	TRBJ2-2	NA	NA	TGTGCCAGCAGGCCAAGTGGGTCCGGAAACACCGGGGAGCTGTTTTTT	CASRPSGSGNTGELFF
17	TRBV11-2	TRBJ1-1	NA	NA	TGTGCCAGCAGCTCCACAGGGTTCGGAATTGCGAACACTGAAGCTTTCTTT	CASSSTGFGIANTEAFF
16	TRBV5-1	TRBJ2-7	NA	TRBD2	TGCGCCAGCAGCCCCACGGGACTAGCGGGAAGCTACGAGCAGTACTTC	CASSPTGLAGSYEQYF
12	TRBV5-6	TRBJ1-1	few	NA	TGTGCCAGCAGCTTGTCCGTAGAAGAAGCTTTCTTT	CASSLSVEEAFF
16	TRBV7-3	TRBJ2-1	NA	NA	TGTGCCAGCAGCGCCCTTCTAGCGCCTAAGGTCAATGAGCAGTTCTTC	CASSALLAPKVNEQFF
14	TRBV3-1	TRBJ2-7	many	TRBD2	TGTGCCAGCAGCCTTACTAGCGGGACCTACGAGCAGTACTTC	CASSLTSGTYEQYF
17	TRBV27	TRBJ1-5	few	NA	TGTGCCAGCAGCCGGAATAGGGGGGTGAATAGCAATCAGCCCCAGCATTTT	CASSRNRGVNSNQPQHF
15	TRBV4-1	TRBJ1-4	many	NA	TGCGCCAGCAGCCAGGCAGGGAGGGTCGGCGGAAAACTGTTTTTT	CASSQAGRVGGKLFF
13	TRBV4-1	TRBJ1-4	NA	TRBD1	TGCGCCAGCATAGGGACAGGCAAAGAAAAACTGTTTTTT	CASIGTGKEKLFF
15	TRBV6-2/TRBV6-3	TRBJ2-7	few	NA	TGTGCCAGCAGTTACTCTCCCAGTAGTTCCTACGAGCAGTACTTC	CASSYSPSSSYEQYF
10	TRBV20-1	TRBJ1-2	NA	NA	TGCAGTGCTTCCCCCGATGGCTACACCTTC	CSASPDGYTF
14	TRBV10-3	TRBJ2-2	few	NA	TGTGCCATCAGTGTCGGAGAGAACACCGGGGAGCTGTTTTTT	CAISVGENTGELFF
16	TRBV5-1	TRBJ2-2	NA	NA	TGCGCCAGCAGCTTGGCCGGGACACTGAACACCGGGGAGCTGTTTTTT	CASSLAGTLNTGELFF
13	TRBV7-3	TRBJ2-2	few	NA	TGTGCCAGCAGCCCGGGACACACCGGGGAGCTGTTTTTT	CASSPGHTGELFF
15	TRBV12-3/TRBV12-4	TRBJ2-1	NA	TRBD1	TGTGCCAGCAGGGACAGGACCCAGCACCGTGGTGAGCAGTTCTTC	CASRDRTQHRGEQFF
16	TRBV4-1	TRBJ2-1	NA	TRBD2	TGCGCCAGCAGCCAAGTGACTAGCGGGAGCGACAATGAGCAGTTCTTC	CASSQVTSGSDNEQFF
11	TRBV10-3	TRBJ2-1	many	NA	TGTGCCATCAGCAGGGTCAATGAGCAGTTCTTC	CAISRVNEQFF
11	TRBV29-1	TRBJ2-4	few	TRBD1	TGCAGCGCAGGACAGGGAGTCATTCAGTACTTC	CSAGQGVIQYF
18	TRBV12-3/TRBV12-4	TRBJ2-3	NA	TRBD2	TGTGCCAGCAGTTTCCGGCTGACTAGCGGGTTGGGCACAGATACGCAGTATTTT	CASSFRLTSGLGTDTQYF
16	TRBV5-1	TRBJ2-2	many	NA	TGCGCCAGCAGCTTGGAAGCGGTAACGAACACCGGGGAGCTGTTTTTT	CASSLEAVTNTGELFF